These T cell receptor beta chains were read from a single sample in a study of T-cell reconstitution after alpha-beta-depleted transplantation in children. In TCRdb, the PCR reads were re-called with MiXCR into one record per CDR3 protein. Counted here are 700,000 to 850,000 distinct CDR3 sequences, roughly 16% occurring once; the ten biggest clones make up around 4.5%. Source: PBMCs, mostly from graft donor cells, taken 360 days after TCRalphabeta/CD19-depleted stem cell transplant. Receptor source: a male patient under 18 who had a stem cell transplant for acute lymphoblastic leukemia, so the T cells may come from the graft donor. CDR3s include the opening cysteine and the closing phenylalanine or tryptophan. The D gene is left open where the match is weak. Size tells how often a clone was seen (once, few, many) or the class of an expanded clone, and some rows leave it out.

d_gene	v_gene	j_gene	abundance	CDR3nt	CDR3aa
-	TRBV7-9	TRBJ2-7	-	TGTGCCAGCAGCGGGAGCCGTCTGGACGAGCAGTACTTC	CASSGSRLDEQYF
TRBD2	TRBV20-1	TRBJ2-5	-	TGCAGTGCTAGGTTCGGGAGGGGACAAGAGACCCAGTACTTC	CSARFGRGQETQYF
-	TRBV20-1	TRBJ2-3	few	TGCAGTGCTGACCGCCCGGGGGTCACAGATACGCAGTATTTT	CSADRPGVTDTQYF
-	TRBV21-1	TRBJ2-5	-	TGTGCCAGCAGCAAAACGGGCAGCTTGAGTCTGCAAACCCAAGAGACCCAGTACTTC	CASSKTGSLSLQTQETQYF
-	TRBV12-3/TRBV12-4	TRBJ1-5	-	TGTGCCAGCACCCCGGGGAATCAGCCCCAGCATTTT	CASTPGNQPQHF
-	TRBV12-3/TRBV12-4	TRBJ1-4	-	TGTGCCAGCAGTCCCTGGGGGGGTAGGAATGAAAAACTGTTTTTT	CASSPWGGRNEKLFF
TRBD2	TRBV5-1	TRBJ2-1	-	TGCGCCAGCAGCTCGAAACTGACTAGCGGGAGACCCTACAATGAGCAGTTCTTC	CASSSKLTSGRPYNEQFF
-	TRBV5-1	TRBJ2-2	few	TGCGCCAGCAGCCAGACAGCAAAGAGGAACACCGGGGAGCTGTTTTTT	CASSQTAKRNTGELFF
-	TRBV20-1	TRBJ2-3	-	TGCAGTGCTAGAGATTTCAGCGGGACATACACAGATACGCAGTATTTT	CSARDFSGTYTDTQYF
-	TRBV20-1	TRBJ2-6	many	TGCAGTGCTAGCCCGTGGTCTGGGGCCAACGTCCTGACTTTC	CSASPWSGANVLTF
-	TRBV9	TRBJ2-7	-	TGTGCCAGCAGCCCGACGGGGGACACATACGAGCAGTACTTC	CASSPTGDTYEQYF
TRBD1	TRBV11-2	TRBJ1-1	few	TGTGCCAGCAGCTTACATATTTCGGCAGGGGGTGGCACTGAAGCTTTCTTT	CASSLHISAGGGTEAFF
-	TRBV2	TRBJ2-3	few	TGTGCCAGCAGTGCGGCCGGGGTTGGCGCAGATACGCAGTATTTT	CASSAAGVGADTQYF
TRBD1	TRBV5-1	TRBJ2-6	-	TGCGCCAGCAGGATGGGACAGGGGGACTCTGGGGCCAACGTCCTGACTTTC	CASRMGQGDSGANVLTF
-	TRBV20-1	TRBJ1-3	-	TGCAGTGCTACTGGAGGGGCTGGAAACACCATATATTTT	CSATGGAGNTIYF
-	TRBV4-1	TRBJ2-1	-	TGCGCCAGCAGCCAGAAGGACGGCTACAATGAGCAGTTCTTC	CASSQKDGYNEQFF
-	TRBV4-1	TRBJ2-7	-	TGCGCCAGCAGCCCCGAGGGACCGCCAGCCTACGAGCAGTACTTC	CASSPEGPPAYEQYF
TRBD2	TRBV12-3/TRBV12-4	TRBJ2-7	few	TGTGCCAGCAGTTTCCAACTAGCGAGCTCCTACGAGCAGTACTTC	CASSFQLASSYEQYF
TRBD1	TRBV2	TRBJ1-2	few	TGTGCCAGCAGCCTTAGGACAGGGAGCACCTATGGCTACACCTTC	CASSLRTGSTYGYTF
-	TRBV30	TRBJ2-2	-	TGTGCCTGGAGTCCGAACCTAGCCGTCGCCGGGGAGCTGTTTTTT	CAWSPNLAVAGELFF
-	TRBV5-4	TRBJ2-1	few	TGTGCCAGCAGCTTGTGGCAGGGGGGATGGAATGAGCAGTTCTTC	CASSLWQGGWNEQFF
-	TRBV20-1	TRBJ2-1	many	TGCAGTGCGCGAAAGCGGTCGCCCTCACTGAATGAGCAGTTCTTC	CSARKRSPSLNEQFF
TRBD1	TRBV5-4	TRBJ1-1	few	TGTGCCAGCAGCTTGGGTGCAGGGGGCGCCCTTGACGTTGAAGCTTTCTTT	CASSLGAGGALDVEAFF
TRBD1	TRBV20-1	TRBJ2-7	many	TGCAGTGCCGGTGGGGACAGCTCCTACGAGCAGTACTTC	CSAGGDSSYEQYF
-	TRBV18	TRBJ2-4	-	TGTGCCAGCTCACCACTTGGAAGAGGCAAAAACATTCAGTACTTC	CASSPLGRGKNIQYF
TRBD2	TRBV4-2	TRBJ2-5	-	TGTGCCAGCAGCCAAGAAGCGGGAGCGCAAGAGACCCAGTACTTC	CASSQEAGAQETQYF
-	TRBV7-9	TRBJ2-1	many	TGTGCCAGCAGCCTCGACAGGCGGTTCGTGGATGAGCAGTTCTTC	CASSLDRRFVDEQFF
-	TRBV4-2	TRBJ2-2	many	TGTGCCAGCAGCCAAGATCAGGGTTTAGCGAACACCGGGGAGCTGTTTTTT	CASSQDQGLANTGELFF
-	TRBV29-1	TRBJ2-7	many	TGCAGCGTTGTTTGGCAAAACTTCTACGAGCAGTACTTC	CSVVWQNFYEQYF
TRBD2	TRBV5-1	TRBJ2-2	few	TGCGCCAGCAGCTTGGAGGTAGCGGGGAACACCGGGGAGCTGTTTTTT	CASSLEVAGNTGELFF
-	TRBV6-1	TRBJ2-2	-	TGTGCCAGCTCCCCAGGAACTTGGACAGACGGGAGCGGGGAGCTGTTTTTT	CASSPGTWTDGSGELFF
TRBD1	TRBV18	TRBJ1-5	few	TGTGCCAGCTCACCGCGGACAGGGGATGGCAATCAGCCCCAGCATTTT	CASSPRTGDGNQPQHF
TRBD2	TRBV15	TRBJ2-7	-	TGTGCCACCAGCCCTCGAAGGAGTAGCGGGAGTGTCTACGAGCAGTACTTC	CATSPRRSSGSVYEQYF
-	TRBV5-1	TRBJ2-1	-	TGCGCCAGCAGCAAGACGCGGGAACGCTACAATGAGCAGTTCTTC	CASSKTRERYNEQFF
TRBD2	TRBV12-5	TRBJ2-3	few	TGTGCTAGTGGTTTAGGCGGGAGAGCAGATACGCAGTATTTT	CASGLGGRADTQYF
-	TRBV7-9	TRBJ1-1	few	TGTGCCAGCAGTTTCAGCGCGAACACTGAAGCTTTCTTT	CASSFSANTEAFF
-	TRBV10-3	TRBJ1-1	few	TGTGCCATCAGTGACCTTCTGACAGGGAACACTGAAGCTTTCTTT	CAISDLLTGNTEAFF
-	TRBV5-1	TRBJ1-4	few	TGCGCCAGCAGCTTGTATCCCGGGACTCCTAATGAAAAACTGTTTTTT	CASSLYPGTPNEKLFF
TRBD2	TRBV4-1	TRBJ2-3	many	TGCGCCAGCAGCCAGGCTTGGGGACTAGCGTCAACAGATACGCAGTATTTT	CASSQAWGLASTDTQYF
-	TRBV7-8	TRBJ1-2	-	TGTGCCAGCAGCCCTGACAGCGAATATGGCTACACCTTC	CASSPDSEYGYTF
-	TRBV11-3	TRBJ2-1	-	TGTGCCAGCAGCCGAGGGGGATTAGGGACCTACAATGAGCAGTTCTTC	CASSRGGLGTYNEQFF
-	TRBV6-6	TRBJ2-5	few	TGTGCCAGCACCCGAACGGGGTTGACCCAGTACTTC	CASTRTGLTQYF